This T cell receptor (beta chain) was retrieved from a study of shared clonotypes between healthy human individuals. About the study: The study enrolled two women and a few men aged 18 to 49.

The study drew all its donors from Caucasian adults living in Nashville, Tennessee. From germline, CDR1 is SQVTM and CDR2 ANQGSEA. Trimming removed 4 bases from V and 7 bases from J, with 13 bases in between. The CDR3 runs 13 residues. The DNA input per sorted-subset replicate PCR was 200 to 250 ng, corresponding to 30,000 or so T cell genomes. Method: immunoSEQ multiplex PCR; TCRdb's copy keeps in-frame clones and lacks some. The profile covers under 600,000 clones, with roughly 97% appearing a single time and around 0.057% taken by the ten largest. General observations from the study: Among several donors, approximately 4.6% of naive CD4 clonotypes were found in common.

On this clone itself: Its antigen is as yet unknown.

This TCR came from a woman in her twenties or thirties in good health. The material sequenced was naive CD4+ T cells sorted from blood. Subset denoted: CD45RA+ positively selected. V and J are TRBV29-1 and TRBJ2-2; no clear D gene. CDR3 sequence reads: CSVGVGSNGELFF. CDR3 nucleotides: TGCAGCGTTGGGGTGGGGTCTAACGGGGAGCTGTTTTTT.